These 9 T cell receptor beta chains came from one sample sequenced in a study of T cells in Graves' hyperthyroidism and ophthalmopathy. Amplified TCR beta CDR3 regions came from RNA transcripts. First-round RT-PCR of the TCR CDR3 relied on the HTBI primer set. TCRdb re-called the multiplex PCR reads with MiXCR, one entry per CDR3 protein. The table includes hundreds of thousands of distinct CDR3 sequences, about 16% detected once. The sample consisted of blood. Receptors were obtained from an older woman with Graves' ophthalmopathy.

Points on this clonotype: With a much larger clone just one base away, this may be a read error. In this CDR3 the conserved last residue, phenylalanine or tryptophan, is missing, so a read error is likely. CDR3 coding DNA: TGCGGGTGCTCCTACAATGAGCAGTTCTTA. Translated, it gives CGCSYNEQFL. J is TRBJ2-1 and V is TRBV20-1, with D hard to call. This CDR3 comprises 10 residues. Germline loops: CDR1 DFQATT, CDR2 SNEGSKA (reference sequence).

This clonotype has at least ten counts. The J gene is TRBJ2-7, the V gene TRBV27; 10 nucleotides align to TRBD1. The germline V gene has CDR1 MNHEY and CDR2 SMNVEV (reference sequence). The CDR3 extends over 15 amino acids. The V and J ends lost 1 base and 2 bases, in that order; junction bases with no gene match: 2. The CDR3 coding sequence is TGTGCCAGCAGTTTATATGGGACAGGGGCCTACGAGCAGTACTTC. Protein product: CASSLYGTGAYEQYF.

The chain carries TRBV12-3 or TRBV12-4 and TRBJ2-1, with D possibly matching TRBD2 (5 bases). Trimming shortened V by 3 bases and J by 7 bases, and 16 bases separated the two germline ends. CDR3 length: 15 residues. The CDR3 sequence is CASSLASTRANEQFF. CDR3 nucleotide sequence: TGTGCCAGCAGTTTGGCTAGCACTCGAGCGAATGAGCAGTTCTTC.

This clonotype has just one count. A much more abundant neighbour one base away suggests this may be a read error. The rearrangement uses TRBV2 and TRBJ1-1; D ambiguous. Germline values: CDR1 SNHLY, CDR2 FYNNEI. V was cut by 6 bases and J by 5 bases, with 13 bases left in between. The CDR3 is 13 amino acids. The CDR3: CASRARGGTEAFF. Here the CDR3 DNA reads TGTGCCAGCAGGGCACGGGGTGGGACTGAAGCTTTCTTT.

V and J are TRBV19 and TRBJ2-1, with TRBD1 matching over 9 bases. Looked up from germline, CDR1 is LNHDA and CDR2 is SQIVND (reference sequence). The CDR3 sequence is 16 residues long. The junction had 14 bases not matched to a gene; V was cut back by 7 bases and J by 7 bases. The DNA of the CDR3 is TGTGCCAGTACCACAACCGGGGGACAGGGTGGGAATGAGCAGTTCTTC. Protein: CASTTTGGQGGNEQFF.

This clonotype was counted a few times. The rearrangement links TRBV2 to TRBJ2-3; 7 bases fit TRBD1. Germline V gives CDR1 SNHLY, CDR2 FYNNEI. The CDR3 totals 14 residues. Trimming took 8 bases from V and 8 from J; bases not matched to a gene: 13. CDR3 coding DNA: TGTGCCAGCTCGGGACAGCCTTCAGAGGGTACGCAGTATTTT. This codes for CASSGQPSEGTQYF.

Details on this clonotype: A junction end diverges from the germline sequence, so it may reflect a read error. The genes are TRBV28 and TRBJ2-1; 7 nucleotides match TRBD2. In germline, CDR1 is MDHEN, CDR2 SYDVKM. The CDR3 loop spans 16 amino acids. The CDR3, as DNA: TGTGCCAGCAGTCAGCAGCGGGGACGTTCCTACAATGGGCAGTTCTTC. It is translated as CASSQQRGRSYNGQFF.

In its sample, this clonotype was seen many times. The chain has TRBV6-1 and TRBJ2-7; possibly TRBD2 for D (5 bases). This CDR3 spans 15 amino acids. V was clipped by 3 bases and J by 6 bases, with 18 bases between them. Germline CDR1 and CDR2: MNHNS and SASEGT. The CDR3 loop is CASSDSSGAAGEQYF. The CDR3 nucleotides are TGTGCCAGCAGTGATAGCAGCGGCGCGGCGGGCGAGCAGTACTTC.

This clonotype was picked up many times. Written as DNA, the CDR3 is TGTGCCAGCAGCTCTACAGGGGGCAAGGGCAATGAGCAGTTCTTC. Encoded protein: CASSSTGGKGNEQFF. The gene calls are TRBV7-2 and TRBJ2-1; 9 bases line up with TRBD1. This CDR3 spans 15 amino acids. CDR1 and CDR2 from the germline V gene are SGHTA and FQGNSA. Germline trimming cut 4 bases from V and 6 bases from J; bases unmatched to any gene: 7. Together with reference TRBV7-2 and TRBJ2-1, the CDR3 gives the full variable domain: GAGVSQSPSNKVTEKGKDVELRCDPISGHTALYWYRQSLGQGLEFLIYFQGNSAPDKSGLPSDRFSAERTGGSVSTLTIQRTQQEDSAVYLCASSSTGGKGNEQFFGPGTRLTVL.